This TCR beta chain was sequenced in a study of CD8+ T cells in alopecia areata. Study information: Treatment of the treated patients consisted of oral tofacitinib, 5 to 10 mg twice daily. Study-level results: Normal skin's resident alphabeta T cells are also sequenced in scalp samples. Scalp lesions, especially in alopecia totalis/universalis, had higher clonality than normal scalp.

Alopecia areata patients provided lesional scalp punch biopsies and peripheral blood. This clone is a singleton in its sample. No antigen is known for it. It was cDNA, reverse transcribed from extracted RNA, that served as the sequencing template. Here immunoSEQ multiplex PCR was the method, and the copy in TCRdb shows in-frame clones only, minus some. The table records about 180,000 clones, roughly 66% of them present only once. The V gene's germline CDR1 is GTSNPN and CDR2 SVGIG (reference sequence). Unmatched junction bases numbered 1, after V lost 5 bases and J lost 3 bases. The CDR3 is 11 amino acids.

Sequences were derived from CD8+ T cells sorted from blood, sampled at week 0. V gene TRBV30 combines with J gene TRBJ2-7, with 7 bases matching TRBD2. This clonotype was obtained from a human donor with alopecia areata. The CDR3 DNA reads as TGTGCCTGGTGGGGGGGCTACGAGCAGTACTTC. This sequence encodes CAWWGGYEQYF.